This TCR beta chain was sequenced in a study of T cell responses to AZD1222 COVID-19 vaccine. A remark on this clone: Its antigen is not known.

Study results and limitations: With dominance at 160-218 and 743-854, vaccine-associated CD4 TCRs spanned spike.

The protocol was immunoSEQ multiplex PCR, while the TCRdb copy is restricted to in-frame clones and leaves out a portion. The sample has approximately 79,000 clones, approximately 89% seen once. The germline V gene encodes CDR1 MNHEY and CDR2 SVGAGI. The CDR3 extends over 15 amino acids. Trimming shortened V by 7 bases and J by 2 bases, and 17 bases separated the two germline ends. This receptor was taken from an adult in good health. The V gene is TRBV6-5, the J gene TRBJ1-2, with D unclear. Specimen: peripheral blood, collected on day 0 of AZD1222 vaccination. The CDR3 DNA is TGTGCCAGCATGACGGCTAGGCCGGGGAACTATGGCTACACCTTC. This sequence encodes CASMTARPGNYGYTF.